This is a list of T cell receptor beta chains from one sample in a study of shared clonotypes between healthy human individuals. Only in-frame clones appear in the TCRdb table, and some are missing; sequencing was by immunoSEQ multiplex PCR. The repertoire holds 1.4 million or so clones, with 97% to 99% as singletons. The sample comprised naive CD4+ T cells sorted from blood. The receptors stem from a man aged 30 to 45 in good health. Both conserved end residues are part of each CDR3. The D gene is left open where the match is weak. Clone size is given for some rows only: seen once, a few or many times, or a class if the clone is expanded.

>TRBD2|TRBJ2-2|NA|16|TRBV28
CASSRLAESYTGELFF
TGTGCCAGCAGTCGACTAGCGGAGAGTTATACCGGGGAGCTGTTTTTT
>TRBD1|TRBJ2-7|NA|15|TRBV2
CASSGRQGRAYEQYF
TGTGCCAGCAGTGGCCGACAGGGTAGGGCCTACGAGCAGTACTTC
>NA|TRBJ1-4|NA|13|TRBV14
CASSQNVDGRLFF
TGTGCCAGCAGCCAAAATGTGGACGGCCGCCTGTTTTTT
>TRBD1|TRBJ2-7|NA|14|TRBV7-8
CASRTGSRTHEQYF
TGTGCCAGCAGGACAGGGAGTCGAACCCACGAGCAGTACTTC
>NA|TRBJ1-2|NA|13|TRBV7-9
CASRELGTYGYTF
TGTGCCAGCAGGGAATTAGGAACCTATGGCTACACCTTC
>TRBD2|TRBJ2-2|NA|16|TRBV19
CASSTLAGGGAGELFF
TGTGCCAGTAGTACTCTAGCGGGAGGCGGGGCCGGGGAGCTGTTTTTT
>NA|TRBJ1-3|NA|16|TRBV18
CASSPMGRNSGNTIYF
TGTGCCAGCTCACCCATGGGACGGAACTCTGGAAACACCATATATTTT
>NA|TRBJ1-5|NA|14|TRBV18
CASSPTSSNQPQHF
TGTGCCAGCTCACCAACGTCTAGCAATCAGCCCCAGCATTTT
>NA|TRBJ1-4|NA|14|TRBV9
CASSMGPEDEKLFF
TGTGCCAGCAGCATGGGACCGGAGGACGAAAAACTGTTTTTT
>NA|TRBJ2-3|once|13|TRBV14
CASSPSPADTQYF
TGTGCCAGCAGCCCCAGTCCAGCAGATACGCAGTATTTT
>NA|TRBJ2-7|NA|13|TRBV5-1
CASGEGGGYEQYF
TGCGCCAGCGGAGAGGGGGGCGGCTACGAGCAGTACTTC
>NA|TRBJ1-1|NA|12|TRBV28
CASSRLNTEAFF
TGTGCCAGCAGTCGTCTGAACACTGAAGCTTTCTTT
>TRBD2|TRBJ2-1|once|16|TRBV15
CATSRDRSGRNNEQFF
TGTGCCACCAGCAGAGATCGTAGCGGGAGAAACAATGAGCAGTTCTTC
>NA|TRBJ2-5|NA|16|TRBV7-6
CASSLGSGVLQETQYF
TGTGCCAGCAGCTTAGGTAGCGGAGTGCTACAAGAGACCCAGTACTTC
>NA|TRBJ2-2|once|14|TRBV7-2
CASSVGVNTGELFF
TGTGCCAGCAGCGTTGGAGTGAACACCGGGGAGCTGTTTTTT
>NA|TRBJ1-4|NA|14|TRBV30
CAWTTGFPNEKLFF
TGTGCCTGGACCACAGGGTTTCCGAATGAAAAACTGTTTTTT
>NA|TRBJ2-2|NA|16|TRBV14
CASSQDVTTNTGELFF
TGTGCCAGCAGCCAAGATGTGACAACGAACACCGGGGAGCTGTTTTTT
>NA|TRBJ2-1|NA|13|TRBV11-3
CASSPNGGNEQFF
TGTGCCAGCAGCCCCAACGGCGGGAATGAGCAGTTCTTC
>NA|TRBJ2-6|NA|14|TRBV14
CASRGFSGANVLTF
TGTGCCAGTCGGGGCTTCTCTGGGGCCAACGTCCTGACTTTC
>TRBD1|TRBJ1-2|NA|16|TRBV9
CASSVRPEGQTYGYTF
TGTGCCAGCAGCGTTCGCCCGGAGGGACAGACCTATGGCTACACCTTC
>NA|TRBJ2-5|NA|13|TRBV30
CAWSVFDGETQYF
TGTGCCTGGAGTGTATTTGACGGTGAGACCCAGTACTTC
>NA|TRBJ1-1|NA|16|TRBV5-1
CASSPRRNHLNTEAFF
TGCGCCAGCAGCCCAAGGCGCAATCACCTGAACACTGAAGCTTTCTTT
>NA|TRBJ2-5|NA|14|TRBV14
CASSQGRGVETQYF
TGTGCCAGCAGCCAAGGTAGAGGTGTTGAGACCCAGTACTTC
>NA|TRBJ1-2|NA|13|TRBV28
CASSLRSRGGYTF
TGTGCCAGCAGTTTGCGGAGCCGGGGCGGCTACACCTTC
>TRBD1|TRBJ1-4|once|14|TRBV9
CASSAGDRYEKLFF
TGTGCCAGCAGCGCCGGGGACAGGTACGAAAAACTGTTTTTT